What follows are 14 T cell receptor beta chains derived from one specimen sequenced in a study of technical replicates of blood from a handful of donors. Measured with immunoSEQ multiplex PCR; TCRdb has only the in-frame clones, and not every one. The sample carries around 70,000 clones, approximately 96% recorded once. Sequenced input: T cells isolated from PBMCs. These receptors came from a human donor in good health.

This chain uses TRBV27 with TRBJ1-5; D gene ambiguous. The V end was cut by 6 bases, the J end by 5 bases, with 20 bases between. The CDR3 is 16 amino acids. CDR1 and CDR2 (germline): MNHEY, SMNVEV (reference sequence). DNA for the CDR3: TGTGCCAGCAGCCTTATCGCGCGTCTAGCCGATCAGCCCCAGCATTTT. Translated, it gives CASSLIARLADQPQHF.

This clone has a single count. The chain uses TRBV5-4 and TRBJ2-1; D perhaps matches TRBD1 (5 bases). Germline lookup yields CDR1 SGHNT and CDR2 YYREEE (reference sequence). The V end was cut by 5 bases, the J end by 7 bases, with 13 bases between. CDR3 length equals 13 residues. CDR3 protein: CASSLTTDNEQFF. The CDR3 DNA reads TGTGCCAGCAGTCTGACGACAGATAATGAGCAGTTCTTC.

In this sample, this clone turned up once. The rearrangement joins TRBV27 to TRBJ2-1; D unclear. The germline V and J ends were trimmed by 6 bases and 13 bases, with 16 bases remaining between them. Germline-derived CDR1 and CDR2 are MNHEY and SMNVEV (reference sequence). The length of the CDR3 is 12 residues. CDR3 sequence (DNA): TGTGCCAGCAGCCCACGTCCCTGGCCCCAGTTCTTC. Its translation: CASSPRPWPQFF.

The chain employs TRBV6-6 and TRBJ2-7; 8 bases fit TRBD1. Trimming at V came to 4 bases and at J to 3 bases, leaving 11 bases not matched to a gene. The germline gives CDR1 MNHNY, CDR2 SVGAGI (reference sequence). The CDR3 runs to 16 residues. This CDR3 reads CASSSDRGVMIYEQYF. DNA of the CDR3: TGTGCCAGCAGTTCTGACAGGGGAGTAATGATCTACGAGCAGTACTTC.

The chain has TRBV6-5 and TRBJ1-1; no definite D call. V gave up 4 bases and J gave up 1 base, with 13 bases separating them. This CDR3 is built from 15 residues. Germline V gives CDR1 MNHEY, CDR2 SVGAGI. The CDR3 DNA sequence: TGTGCCAGCAGTTCCCCGACAAGTCCGAACACTGAAGCTTTCTTT. This sequence encodes CASSSPTSPNTEAFF.

With regard to this clone: At one boundary the junction diverges from the germline segment, which might be a read error. CDR3 DNA sequence: TGTGCTAGCAGCTCGGGACAGATTAATTCACCCCTCCACTTT. It yields the protein CASSSGQINSPLHF. This chain uses TRBV7-7 with TRBJ1-6; 7 bases agree with TRBD1. The CDR3 sequence is 14 residues long. CDR1 SSHAT and CDR2 FNYEAQ come from the germline V gene (reference sequence).

This sequence joins TRBV5-1 and TRBJ2-4; D is possibly TRBD1 (5 bases). Germline V gives CDR1 SGHRS, CDR2 YFSETQ. With 4 bases removed from V and 6 bases from J, the gap between germline ends came to 8 bases. The CDR3 sequence is 12 residues long. The CDR3 reads CASSPDRNIQYF. CDR3 DNA sequence: TGCGCCAGCAGCCCCGACAGAAACATTCAGTACTTC.

The chain links TRBV6-1 to TRBJ2-1; TRBD1 might be the D (6 bases). Between the trimmed V and J ends, which lost 2 bases and 1 base, there was a span of 18 bases. Per the germline V gene, CDR1 is MNHNS and CDR2 is SASEGT. The CDR3 covers 18 residues. CDR3 DNA: TGTGCCAGCAGTGAAACCCATTACAGGGTTTATTCCTACAATGAGCAGTTCTTC. This translates into CASSETHYRVYSYNEQFF.

The V gene is TRBV19, the J gene TRBJ2-3, with 7 bases matching TRBD1. This CDR3 spans 15 amino acids. CDR1 and CDR2 (germline): LNHDA, SQIVND (reference sequence). V lost 3 bases, J lost 2 bases, and 5 bases stayed unmatched. CDR3 in amino acids: CASSMGQRFTDTQYF. CDR3 nucleotide sequence: TGTGCCAGTAGTATGGGACAGAGATTCACAGATACGCAGTATTTT.

V and J are TRBV4-1 and TRBJ2-7, with TRBD1 matching over 7 bases. V dropped 4 bases and J dropped 1; count of bases not matched to a gene: 7. The CDR3 contains 15 residues. Germline-derived CDR1 and CDR2 are MGHRA and YSYEKL. The CDR3 DNA is TGCGCCAGCAGCCGGAGATTGACAGGGTCCTACGAGCAGTACTTC. It translates to CASSRRLTGSYEQYF.

The chain has TRBV7-6 and TRBJ2-2; 8 bases line up with TRBD2. CDR1 is SGHVS, CDR2 FNYEAQ, per germline. V was clipped by 0 bases and J by 2 bases; unmatched bases: 2. The CDR3 extends over 16 amino acids. The CDR3 is CASSLALAGNTGELFF. CDR3 coding DNA: TGTGCCAGCAGCTTAGCCTTAGCGGGAAACACCGGGGAGCTGTTTTTT. The complete variable domain, with remaining parts taken from reference TRBV7-6 and TRBJ2-2, reads GAGVSQSPRYKVTKRGQDVALRCDPISGHVSLYWYRQALGQGPEFLTYFNYEAQQDKSGLPNDRFSAERPEGSISTLTIQRTEQRDSAMYRCASSLALAGNTGELFFGEGSRLTVL.

The chain combines TRBV7-9 with TRBJ2-7; perhaps TRBD1 as D (6 bases). The germline V gene has CDR1 SEHNR and CDR2 FQNEAQ (reference sequence). This CDR3 has 13 residues. Trimming shortened V by 6 bases and J by 6 bases, and 15 bases separated the two germline ends. The CDR3 DNA sequence: TGTGCCAGCAGGGCCCTAGGGGGAAGCGAGCAGTACTTC. Its protein product is CASRALGGSEQYF.

This clone was counted a single time. V gene TRBV2 combines with J gene TRBJ1-2; 10 nucleotides align to TRBD1. The germline V gene has CDR1 SNHLY and CDR2 FYNNEI. This CDR3 region has 12 residues. V trimming: 11 bases; J trimming: 11 bases; junction bases outside the gene matches: 11. This CDR3 reads CADRGQGSSYTF. The CDR3 DNA sequence: TGTGCCGACCGGGGACAGGGGTCGAGTTACACCTTC. Filled out from reference TRBV2 and TRBJ1-2, the complete variable domain reads EPEVTQTPSHQVTQMGQEVILRCVPISNHLYFYWYRQILGQKVEFLVSFYNNEISEKSEIFDDQFSVERPDGSNFTLKIRSTKLEDSAMYFCADRGQGSSYTFGSGTRLTVV.

V usage is TRBV21-1 and J usage is TRBJ2-2; the D call in the table, TRBD1, was not verified against the DNA. TRBV21-1 corresponds to a pseudogene. This CDR3 has 17 amino acids. The CDR3 is CASSGSTGSRETGELFF. The CDR3 DNA reads TGTGCCAGCAGCGGGTCAACAGGGTCAAGGGAAACCGGGGAGCTGTTTTTT.